Listed below are T cell receptor beta chains from one sample, sequenced in a study of early T cells in non-severe SARS-CoV-2 infection. From the 5' RACE reads, TCRdb called clonotypes with MiXCR, one entry per CDR3 protein. The sample holds about 34,000 distinct CDR3 sequences, over 5% seen once. The sequenced material came from whole blood. The receptors here all came from an adult who was a healthcare worker with PCR-confirmed SARS-CoV-2 infection or an uninfected control (not recorded which). Both conserved end residues are part of each CDR3. Each record gives: V gene, D gene, clone size, J gene, CDR3 protein, CDR3 DNA. The D gene is left open where the match is weak. Clone size is stated in some rows and not others, as once, few, many or a class when expanded.

v_gene: TRBV28
d_gene: .
abundance: many
j_gene: TRBJ2-3
CDR3aa: CASTGGLGTDTQYF
CDR3nt: TGTGCCAGCACAGGGGGACTTGGCACAGATACGCAGTATTTT

v_gene: TRBV7-2
d_gene: .
abundance: many
j_gene: TRBJ1-2
CDR3aa: CASTKTPTGPPYGYTF
CDR3nt: TGTGCCAGCACCAAAACCCCCACAGGGCCTCCCTATGGCTACACCTTC

v_gene: TRBV7-2
d_gene: .
abundance: many
j_gene: TRBJ1-2
CDR3aa: CASSAQGESYGYTF
CDR3nt: TGTGCCAGCAGCGCACAGGGCGAAAGCTATGGCTACACCTTC

v_gene: TRBV7-8
d_gene: TRBD1
abundance: medium-sized
j_gene: TRBJ2-3
CDR3aa: CAGGVAGTDTQYF
CDR3nt: TGTGCAGGGGGCGTGGCCGGGACAGATACGCAGTATTTT

v_gene: TRBV5-4
d_gene: .
abundance: many
j_gene: TRBJ2-2
CDR3aa: CASSLAGDTGELFF
CDR3nt: TGTGCCAGCAGCTTGGCAGGAGACACCGGGGAGCTGTTTTTT

v_gene: TRBV15
d_gene: .
abundance: many
j_gene: TRBJ2-1
CDR3aa: CATSRDRGEQFF
CDR3nt: TGTGCCACCAGCAGAGATCGGGGTGAGCAGTTCTTC

v_gene: TRBV30
d_gene: .
abundance: many
j_gene: TRBJ1-1
CDR3aa: CAWSVLSWGPEAFF
CDR3nt: TGTGCCTGGAGTGTACTCTCCTGGGGGCCTGAAGCTTTCTTT

v_gene: TRBV7-9
d_gene: TRBD1
abundance: .
j_gene: TRBJ2-2
CDR3aa: CASSYRDSYTGELFF
CDR3nt: TGTGCCAGCAGCTACCGGGACAGCTACACCGGGGAGCTGTTTTTT

v_gene: TRBV20-1
d_gene: .
abundance: many
j_gene: TRBJ1-6
CDR3aa: CSARDKPLYYNSPLHF
CDR3nt: TGCAGTGCTAGAGATAAACCGTTGTACTATAATTCACCCCTCCACTTT

v_gene: TRBV5-4
d_gene: .
abundance: many
j_gene: TRBJ1-2
CDR3aa: CASSEGVYGYTF
CDR3nt: TGTGCCAGCAGTGAAGGGGTATATGGCTACACCTTC

v_gene: TRBV29-1
d_gene: .
abundance: many
j_gene: TRBJ2-5
CDR3aa: CSTGGGALQETQYF
CDR3nt: TGCAGCACTGGTGGGGGGGCCCTCCAAGAGACCCAGTACTTC

v_gene: TRBV3-1
d_gene: .
abundance: many
j_gene: TRBJ2-7
CDR3aa: CASRGQGEQYF
CDR3nt: TGTGCCAGCAGGGGTCAAGGGGAGCAGTACTTC

v_gene: TRBV25-1
d_gene: .
abundance: .
j_gene: TRBJ1-6
CDR3aa: CASGRYSPLHF
CDR3nt: TGTGCCAGTGGACGGTATTCACCCCTCCACTTT

v_gene: TRBV19
d_gene: TRBD1
abundance: many
j_gene: TRBJ2-7
CDR3aa: CASSIEGTGSYEQYF
CDR3nt: TGTGCCAGTAGTATAGAAGGGACAGGTTCCTACGAGCAGTACTTC

v_gene: TRBV5-8
d_gene: .
abundance: many
j_gene: TRBJ2-2
CDR3aa: CASSLLTRDTGELFF
CDR3nt: TGTGCCAGCAGCTTATTGACCCGCGACACCGGGGAGCTGTTTTTT

v_gene: TRBV27
d_gene: .
abundance: many
j_gene: TRBJ1-6
CDR3aa: CATCQATYSPLHF
CDR3nt: TGTGCCACGTGCCAGGCGACTTATTCACCCCTCCACTTT

v_gene: TRBV27
d_gene: .
abundance: few
j_gene: TRBJ1-6
CDR3aa: CASGPEGTYNSPLHF
CDR3nt: TGTGCCAGCGGCCCGGAGGGCACCTATAATTCACCCCTCCACTTT

v_gene: TRBV20-1
d_gene: .
abundance: many
j_gene: TRBJ1-2
CDR3aa: CSATRVVDGYTF
CDR3nt: TGCAGTGCTACCAGGGTTGTCGATGGCTACACCTTC

v_gene: TRBV2
d_gene: .
abundance: .
j_gene: TRBJ2-4
CDR3aa: CASRGLSRGKNIQYF
CDR3nt: TGTGCCAGCAGGGGATTATCCAGGGGCAAAAACATTCAGTACTTC

v_gene: TRBV2
d_gene: .
abundance: many
j_gene: TRBJ1-5
CDR3aa: CASMETGSSYSNQPQHF
CDR3nt: TGTGCCAGCATGGAGACAGGTTCCTCCTATAGCAATCAGCCCCAGCATTTT

v_gene: TRBV11-2
d_gene: .
abundance: .
j_gene: TRBJ2-6
CDR3aa: CASSFSGPGANVLTF
CDR3nt: TGTGCCAGCAGCTTTTCCGGGCCTGGGGCCAACGTCCTGACTTTC

v_gene: TRBV4-1
d_gene: TRBD2
abundance: many
j_gene: TRBJ2-5
CDR3aa: CASSPTGLAGPETQYF
CDR3nt: TGCGCCAGCAGCCCGACCGGACTAGCGGGTCCGGAGACCCAGTACTTC

v_gene: TRBV12-3/TRBV12-4
d_gene: .
abundance: many
j_gene: TRBJ2-7
CDR3aa: CASRIRLRADEQYF
CDR3nt: TGTGCCAGCAGGATCAGGTTGCGCGCCGACGAGCAGTACTTC

v_gene: TRBV5-5
d_gene: .
abundance: many
j_gene: TRBJ1-5
CDR3aa: CASSLERGSNQPQHF
CDR3nt: TGTGCCAGCAGCTTGGAAAGAGGGAGCAATCAGCCCCAGCATTTT

v_gene: TRBV29-1
d_gene: TRBD1
abundance: many
j_gene: TRBJ2-3
CDR3aa: CSAWRTGTDTQYF
CDR3nt: TGCAGCGCATGGCGGACAGGGACAGATACGCAGTATTTT

v_gene: TRBV20-1
d_gene: .
abundance: many
j_gene: TRBJ2-7
CDR3aa: CSAREGLGTYEQYF
CDR3nt: TGCAGTGCTAGAGAGGGTTTAGGAACCTACGAGCAGTACTTC

v_gene: TRBV28
d_gene: .
abundance: few
j_gene: TRBJ2-7
CDR3aa: CASSARTGAYF
CDR3nt: TGTGCCAGCAGTGCCCGGACGGGGGCATACTTC

v_gene: TRBV7-2
d_gene: .
abundance: many
j_gene: TRBJ2-2
CDR3aa: CASSLIGEVGELFF
CDR3nt: TGTGCCAGCAGCTTGATAGGGGAGGTCGGGGAGCTGTTTTTT

v_gene: TRBV28
d_gene: TRBD1
abundance: few
j_gene: TRBJ2-2
CDR3aa: CASSLRTGNGELFF
CDR3nt: TGTGCCAGCAGTCTCAGGACAGGGAACGGGGAGCTGTTTTTT

v_gene: TRBV12-3/TRBV12-4
d_gene: .
abundance: many
j_gene: TRBJ1-5
CDR3aa: CASSSTGGNQPQHF
CDR3nt: TGTGCCAGCAGTTCGACAGGAGGGAATCAGCCCCAGCATTTT

v_gene: TRBV7-8
d_gene: .
abundance: many
j_gene: TRBJ2-1
CDR3aa: CASSFQGLGYNEQFF
CDR3nt: TGTGCCAGCAGCTTTCAGGGTTTAGGATACAATGAGCAGTTCTTC

v_gene: TRBV12-3/TRBV12-4
d_gene: .
abundance: many
j_gene: TRBJ1-4
CDR3aa: CASRPQIYPNEKLFF
CDR3nt: TGTGCCAGCAGACCCCAGATCTACCCTAATGAAAAACTGTTTTTT

v_gene: TRBV9
d_gene: TRBD1
abundance: .
j_gene: TRBJ2-2
CDR3aa: CASSVAGTDINTGELFF
CDR3nt: TGTGCCAGCAGCGTAGCCGGGACAGACATCAACACCGGGGAGCTGTTTTTT

v_gene: TRBV6-1
d_gene: .
abundance: many
j_gene: TRBJ1-5
CDR3aa: CASREDGQNNQPQHF
CDR3nt: TGTGCCAGCAGAGAAGACGGACAGAATAATCAGCCCCAGCATTTT

v_gene: TRBV28
d_gene: TRBD2
abundance: many
j_gene: TRBJ2-1
CDR3aa: CASSLPGGGWNEQFF
CDR3nt: TGTGCCAGCAGTTTACCTGGCGGGGGGTGGAATGAGCAGTTCTTC

v_gene: TRBV20-1
d_gene: .
abundance: many
j_gene: TRBJ2-7
CDR3aa: CSALDLGLGGNSYEQYF
CDR3nt: TGCAGTGCTCTAGACCTTGGCTTGGGCGGGAACTCCTACGAGCAGTACTTC

v_gene: TRBV7-2
d_gene: TRBD2
abundance: many
j_gene: TRBJ2-1
CDR3aa: CASSFPKRGLAGESSYNEQFF
CDR3nt: TGTGCCAGCAGCTTTCCGAAAAGAGGGCTAGCGGGGGAGAGCTCCTACAATGAGCAGTTCTTC

v_gene: TRBV7-6
d_gene: .
abundance: many
j_gene: TRBJ1-1
CDR3aa: CASSFGLAGGRGQNTEAFF
CDR3nt: TGTGCCAGCAGCTTCGGTTTGGCTGGGGGGCGAGGGCAGAACACTGAAGCTTTCTTT

v_gene: TRBV27
d_gene: .
abundance: many
j_gene: TRBJ2-7
CDR3aa: CASGRGGEQYF
CDR3nt: TGTGCCAGCGGTAGGGGGGGCGAGCAGTACTTC

v_gene: TRBV29-1
d_gene: TRBD1
abundance: .
j_gene: TRBJ2-7
CDR3aa: CSVTTGGFNEQYF
CDR3nt: TGCAGCGTGACGACAGGGGGCTTCAACGAGCAGTACTTC

v_gene: TRBV28
d_gene: .
abundance: .
j_gene: TRBJ1-2
CDR3aa: CASSATDYGYTF
CDR3nt: TGTGCCAGCAGTGCGACAGACTATGGCTACACCTTC

v_gene: TRBV28
d_gene: .
abundance: few
j_gene: TRBJ2-7
CDR3aa: CASSLTGTEQYF
CDR3nt: TGTGCCAGCAGTCTTACAGGGACCGAGCAGTACTTC

v_gene: TRBV7-9
d_gene: .
abundance: many
j_gene: TRBJ1-2
CDR3aa: CASSFQGMGYGYTF
CDR3nt: TGTGCCAGCAGCTTCCAGGGGATGGGCTATGGCTACACCTTC

v_gene: TRBV5-4
d_gene: .
abundance: few
j_gene: TRBJ2-1
CDR3aa: CASHFSGSLNEQFF
CDR3nt: TGTGCCAGCCATTTTTCGGGCAGTCTGAATGAGCAGTTCTTC

v_gene: TRBV7-8
d_gene: TRBD2
abundance: .
j_gene: TRBJ2-3
CDR3aa: CASSLAPAGITDTQYF
CDR3nt: TGTGCCAGCAGCTTAGCCCCAGCGGGGATCACAGATACGCAGTATTTT

v_gene: TRBV27
d_gene: TRBD1
abundance: many
j_gene: TRBJ2-1
CDR3aa: CASSFLGGTGRNEQFF
CDR3nt: TGTGCCAGCAGTTTTCTTGGCGGGACAGGGCGCAATGAGCAGTTCTTC

v_gene: TRBV28
d_gene: TRBD1
abundance: many
j_gene: TRBJ2-5
CDR3aa: CATSADRGLWTQYF
CDR3nt: TGTGCCACCTCCGCCGACAGGGGGCTGTGGACCCAGTACTTC

v_gene: TRBV12-3/TRBV12-4
d_gene: .
abundance: medium-sized
j_gene: TRBJ2-5
CDR3aa: CASGQQETQYF
CDR3nt: TGTGCCAGCGGACAGCAAGAGACCCAGTACTTC

v_gene: TRBV20-1
d_gene: TRBD1
abundance: many
j_gene: TRBJ1-6
CDR3aa: CSASPDRVDSPLHF
CDR3nt: TGCAGTGCTAGCCCGGACAGGGTGGACTCACCCCTCCACTTT

v_gene: TRBV6-5
d_gene: TRBD1
abundance: .
j_gene: TRBJ2-5
CDR3aa: CASSYSKGAGETQYF
CDR3nt: TGTGCCAGCAGTTACTCGAAGGGGGCAGGAGAGACCCAGTACTTC

v_gene: TRBV11-3
d_gene: TRBD1
abundance: many
j_gene: TRBJ2-3
CDR3aa: CASSLGTDFTDTQYF
CDR3nt: TGTGCCAGCAGCCTCGGGACAGACTTCACAGATACGCAGTATTTT